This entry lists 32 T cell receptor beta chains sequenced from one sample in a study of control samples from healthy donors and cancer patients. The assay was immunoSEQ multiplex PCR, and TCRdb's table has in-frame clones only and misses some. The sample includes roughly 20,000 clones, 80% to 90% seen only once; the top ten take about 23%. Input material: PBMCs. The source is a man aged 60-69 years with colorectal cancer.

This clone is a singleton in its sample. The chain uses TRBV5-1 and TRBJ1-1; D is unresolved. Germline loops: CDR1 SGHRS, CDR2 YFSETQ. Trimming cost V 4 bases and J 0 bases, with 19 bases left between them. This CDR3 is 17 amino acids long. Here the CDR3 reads CASSTRASPNLNTEAFF. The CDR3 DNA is TGCGCCAGCAGCACACGGGCCTCCCCCAACTTGAACACTGAAGCTTTCTTT.

The CDR3 is CASSYSQGANSPLHF. CDR3 in DNA: TGTGCCAGCAGTTACTCACAGGGGGCGAATTCACCCCTCCACTTT. The chain uses TRBV6-5 and TRBJ1-6, with 9 bases matching TRBD1. Germline loops: CDR1 MNHEY, CDR2 SVGAGI. This CDR3 region has 15 residues. Trimming took 0 bases from V and 7 from J; bases not matched to a gene: 1.

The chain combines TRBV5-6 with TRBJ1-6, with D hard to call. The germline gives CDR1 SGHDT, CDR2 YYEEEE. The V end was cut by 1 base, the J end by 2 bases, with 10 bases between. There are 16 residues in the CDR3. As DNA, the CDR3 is TGTGCCAGCAGCTTGCAGGTGGCTCCCTATAATTCACCCCTCCACTTT. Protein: CASSLQVAPYNSPLHF. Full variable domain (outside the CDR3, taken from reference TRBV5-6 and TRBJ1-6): DAGVTQSPTHLIKTRGQQVTLRCSPKSGHDTVSWYQQALGQGPQFIFQYYEEEERQRGNFPDRFSGHQFPNYSSELNVNALLLGDSALYLCASSLQVAPYNSPLHFGNGTRLTVT.

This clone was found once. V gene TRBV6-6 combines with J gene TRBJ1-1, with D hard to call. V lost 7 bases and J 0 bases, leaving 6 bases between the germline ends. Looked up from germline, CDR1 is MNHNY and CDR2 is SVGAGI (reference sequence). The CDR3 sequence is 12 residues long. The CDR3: CASNGMNTEAFF. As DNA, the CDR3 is TGTGCCAGCAACGGCATGAACACTGAAGCTTTCTTT.

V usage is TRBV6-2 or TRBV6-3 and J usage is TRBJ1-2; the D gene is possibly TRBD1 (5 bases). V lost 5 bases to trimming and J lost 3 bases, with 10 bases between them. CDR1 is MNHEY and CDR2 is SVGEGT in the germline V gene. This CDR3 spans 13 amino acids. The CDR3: CASSNPGHYGYTF. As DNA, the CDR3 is TGTGCCAGCAGTAATCCGGGACACTATGGCTACACCTTC.

The CDR3 here is CASSQGQDSYGYTF. Written as DNA, the CDR3 is TGCGCCAGCAGCCAAGGACAGGATTCCTATGGCTACACCTTC. This chain uses TRBV4-1 with TRBJ1-2, with D maybe TRBD1 (6 bases). The CDR3 consists of 14 residues. The V end lost 1 base, the J end lost 4 bases, and 10 bases lay between the germline ends. CDR1 MGHRA and CDR2 YSYEKL come from the germline V gene.

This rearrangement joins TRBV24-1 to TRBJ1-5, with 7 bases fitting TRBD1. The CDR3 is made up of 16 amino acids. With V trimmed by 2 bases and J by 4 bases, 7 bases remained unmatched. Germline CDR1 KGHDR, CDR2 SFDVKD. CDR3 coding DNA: TGTGCCACCAGTGATTCCCGCAGGGGGGCTAATCAGCCCCAGCATTTT. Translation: CATSDSRRGANQPQHF.

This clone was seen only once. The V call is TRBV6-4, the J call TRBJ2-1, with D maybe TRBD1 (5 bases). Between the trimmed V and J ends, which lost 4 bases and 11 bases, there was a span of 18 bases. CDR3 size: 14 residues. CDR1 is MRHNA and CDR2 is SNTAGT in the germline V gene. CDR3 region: CASSVGPELGKQFF. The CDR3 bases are TGTGCCAGCAGTGTGGGGCCCGAATTAGGGAAGCAGTTCTTC.

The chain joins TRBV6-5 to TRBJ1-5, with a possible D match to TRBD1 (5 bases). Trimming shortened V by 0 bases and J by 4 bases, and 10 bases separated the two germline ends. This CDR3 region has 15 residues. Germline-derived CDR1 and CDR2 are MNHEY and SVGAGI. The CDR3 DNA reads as TGTGCCAGCAGTTACTCTAGGGGACCTAATCAGCCCCAGCATTTT. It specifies CASSYSRGPNQPQHF.

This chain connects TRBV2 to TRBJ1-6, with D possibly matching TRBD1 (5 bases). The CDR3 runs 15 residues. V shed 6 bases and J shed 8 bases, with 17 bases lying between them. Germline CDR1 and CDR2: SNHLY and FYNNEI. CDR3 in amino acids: CASSPDRGGDSPLHF. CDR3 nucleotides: TGTGCCAGCAGCCCAGATCGCGGGGGGGATTCACCCCTCCACTTT.

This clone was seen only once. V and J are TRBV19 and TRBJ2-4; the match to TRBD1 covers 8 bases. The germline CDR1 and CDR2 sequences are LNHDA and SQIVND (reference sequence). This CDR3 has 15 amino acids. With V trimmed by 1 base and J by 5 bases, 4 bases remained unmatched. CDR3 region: CASSIAGTGENIQYF. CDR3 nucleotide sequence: TGTGCCAGTAGTATAGCGGGGACAGGAGAAAACATTCAGTACTTC.

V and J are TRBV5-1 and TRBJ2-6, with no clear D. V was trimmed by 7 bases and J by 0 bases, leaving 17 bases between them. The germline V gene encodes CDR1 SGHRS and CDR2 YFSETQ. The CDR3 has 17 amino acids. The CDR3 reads CASFPSGLDSGANVLTF. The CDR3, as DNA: TGCGCCAGCTTCCCCAGTGGGTTGGACTCTGGGGCCAACGTCCTGACTTTC. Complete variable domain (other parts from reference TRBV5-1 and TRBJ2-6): KAGVTQTPRYLIKTRGQQVTLSCSPISGHRSVSWYQQTPGQGLQFLFEYFSETQRNKGNFPGRFSGRQFSNSRSEMNVSTLELGDSALYLCASFPSGLDSGANVLTFGAGSRLTVL.

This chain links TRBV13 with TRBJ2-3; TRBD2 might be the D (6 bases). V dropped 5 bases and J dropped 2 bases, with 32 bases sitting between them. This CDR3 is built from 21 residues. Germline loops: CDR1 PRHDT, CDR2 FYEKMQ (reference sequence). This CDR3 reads CASSQTPGTQAFDYATDTQYF. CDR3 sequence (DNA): TGTGCCAGCAGCCAGACTCCCGGGACTCAAGCATTCGATTATGCCACAGATACGCAGTATTTT.

CDR3 sequence: CASSQVSGTSNTEAFF. The CDR3, as DNA: TGTGCCAGCAGCCAAGTAAGTGGGACCTCGAACACTGAAGCTTTCTTT. This rearrangement joins TRBV3-1 (or the pseudogene TRBV3-2) to TRBJ1-1; possible D gene TRBD1, 5 bases. Trimming removed 1 base at V and 1 base at J, with 13 bases between. This CDR3 has 16 amino acids. The germline V gene has CDR1 LGHDT and CDR2 YNNKEL (reference sequence).

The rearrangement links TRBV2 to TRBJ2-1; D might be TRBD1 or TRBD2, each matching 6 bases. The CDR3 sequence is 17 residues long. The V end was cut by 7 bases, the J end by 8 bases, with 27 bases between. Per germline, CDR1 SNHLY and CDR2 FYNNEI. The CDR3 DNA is TGTGCCAGCATGCCAGGGGCGGGGCGGGTCAGAGGCGATGAGCAGTTCTTC. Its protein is CASMPGAGRVRGDEQFF.

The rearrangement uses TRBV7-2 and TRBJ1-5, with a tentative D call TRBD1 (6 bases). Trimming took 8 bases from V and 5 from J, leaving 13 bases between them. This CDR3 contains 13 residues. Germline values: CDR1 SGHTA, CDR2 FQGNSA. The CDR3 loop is CASSGQVDQPQHF. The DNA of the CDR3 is TGTGCCAGCTCGGGACAAGTTGATCAGCCCCAGCATTTT.

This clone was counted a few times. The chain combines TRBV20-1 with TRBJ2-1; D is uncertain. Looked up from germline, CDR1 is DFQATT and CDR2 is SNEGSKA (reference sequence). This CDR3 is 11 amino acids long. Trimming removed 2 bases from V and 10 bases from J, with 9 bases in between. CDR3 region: CSARFIGEQFF. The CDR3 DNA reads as TGCAGTGCTAGATTCATTGGGGAGCAGTTCTTC.

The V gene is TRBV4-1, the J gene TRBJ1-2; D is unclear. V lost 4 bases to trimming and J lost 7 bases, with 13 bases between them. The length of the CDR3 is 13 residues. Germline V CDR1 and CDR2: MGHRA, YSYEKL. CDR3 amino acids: CASSLNQASGYTF. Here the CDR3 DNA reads TGCGCCAGCAGCCTAAATCAGGCCAGTGGCTACACCTTC.

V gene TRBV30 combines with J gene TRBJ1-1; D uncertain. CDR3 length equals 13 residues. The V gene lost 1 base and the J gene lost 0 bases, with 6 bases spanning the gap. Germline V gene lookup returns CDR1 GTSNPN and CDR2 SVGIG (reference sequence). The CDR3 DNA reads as TGTGCCTGGAGTGGGAGCCTGAACACTGAAGCTTTCTTT. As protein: CAWSGSLNTEAFF.

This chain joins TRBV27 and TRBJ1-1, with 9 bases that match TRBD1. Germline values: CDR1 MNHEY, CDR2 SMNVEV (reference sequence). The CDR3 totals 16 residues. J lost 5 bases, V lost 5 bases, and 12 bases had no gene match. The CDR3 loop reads CASSQTQGARGTEAFF. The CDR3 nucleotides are TGTGCCAGCAGTCAGACACAGGGGGCAAGAGGGACTGAAGCTTTCTTT.

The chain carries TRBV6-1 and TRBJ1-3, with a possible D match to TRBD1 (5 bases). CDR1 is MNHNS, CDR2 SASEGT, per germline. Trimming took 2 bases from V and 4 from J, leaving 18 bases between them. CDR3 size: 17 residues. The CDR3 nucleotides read TGTGCCAGCAGTGAATTCTCGACAGTAGATTCCGGAAACACCATATATTTT. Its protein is CASSEFSTVDSGNTIYF.

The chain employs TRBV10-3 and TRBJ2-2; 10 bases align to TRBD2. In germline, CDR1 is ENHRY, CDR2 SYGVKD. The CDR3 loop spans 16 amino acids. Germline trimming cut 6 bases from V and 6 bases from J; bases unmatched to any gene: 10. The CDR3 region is CAIRPTSGANAGELFF. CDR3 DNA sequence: TGTGCCATCAGGCCTACTAGCGGGGCTAACGCCGGGGAGCTGTTTTTT.

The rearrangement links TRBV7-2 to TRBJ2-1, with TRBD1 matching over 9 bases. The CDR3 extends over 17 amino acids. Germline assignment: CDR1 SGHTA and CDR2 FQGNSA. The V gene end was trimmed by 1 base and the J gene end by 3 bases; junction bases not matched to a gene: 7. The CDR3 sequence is CASSLEKRDRDYNEQFF. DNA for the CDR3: TGTGCCAGCAGCTTAGAGAAGCGGGACAGGGACTACAATGAGCAGTTCTTC.

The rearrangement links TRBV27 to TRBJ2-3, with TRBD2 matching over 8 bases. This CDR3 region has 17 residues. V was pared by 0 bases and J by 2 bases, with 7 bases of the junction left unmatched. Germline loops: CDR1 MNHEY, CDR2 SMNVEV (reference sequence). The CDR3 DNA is TGTGCCAGCAGTTTATCGGGGACTAGGATACTCACAGATACGCAGTATTTT. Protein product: CASSLSGTRILTDTQYF.

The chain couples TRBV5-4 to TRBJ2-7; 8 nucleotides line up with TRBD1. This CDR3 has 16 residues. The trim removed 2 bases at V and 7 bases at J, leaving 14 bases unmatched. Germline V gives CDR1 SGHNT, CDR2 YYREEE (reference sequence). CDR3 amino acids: CASSLGQGSAKSEQYF. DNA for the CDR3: TGTGCCAGCAGCTTAGGACAGGGTTCAGCGAAGTCGGAGCAGTACTTC.

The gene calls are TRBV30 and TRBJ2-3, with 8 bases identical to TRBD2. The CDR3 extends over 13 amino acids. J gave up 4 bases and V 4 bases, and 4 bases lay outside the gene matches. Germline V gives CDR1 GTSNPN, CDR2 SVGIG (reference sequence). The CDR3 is CAWTAGGSDTQYF. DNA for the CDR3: TGTGCCTGGACGGCGGGGGGTTCAGATACGCAGTATTTT.

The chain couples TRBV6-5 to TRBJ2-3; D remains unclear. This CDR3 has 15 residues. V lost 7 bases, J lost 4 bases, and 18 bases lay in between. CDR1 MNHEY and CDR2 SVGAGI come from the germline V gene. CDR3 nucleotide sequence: TGTGCCAGCAATAAACAGCCTAGAGCTTCAGATACGCAGTATTTT. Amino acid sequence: CASNKQPRASDTQYF.

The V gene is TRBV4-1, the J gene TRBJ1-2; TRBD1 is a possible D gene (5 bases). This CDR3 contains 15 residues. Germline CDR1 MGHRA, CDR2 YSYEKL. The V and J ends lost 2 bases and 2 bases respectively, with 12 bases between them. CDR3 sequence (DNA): TGCGCCAGCAGCCAAATCAATGAGGGGAACTATGGCTACACCTTC. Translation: CASSQINEGNYGYTF.

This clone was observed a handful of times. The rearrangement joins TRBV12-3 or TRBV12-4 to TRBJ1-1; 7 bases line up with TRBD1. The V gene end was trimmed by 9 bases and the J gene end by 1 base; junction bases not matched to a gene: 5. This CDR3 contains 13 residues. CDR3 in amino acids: CARDREANTEAFF. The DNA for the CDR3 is TGTGCCAGAGACAGGGAAGCGAACACTGAAGCTTTCTTT.

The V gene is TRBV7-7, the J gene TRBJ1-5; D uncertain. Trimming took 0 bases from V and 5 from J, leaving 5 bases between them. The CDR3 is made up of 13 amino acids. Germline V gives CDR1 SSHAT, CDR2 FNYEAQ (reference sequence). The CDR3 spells CASSLAPDQPQHF. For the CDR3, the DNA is TGTGCCAGCAGCTTAGCTCCTGATCAGCCCCAGCATTTT.

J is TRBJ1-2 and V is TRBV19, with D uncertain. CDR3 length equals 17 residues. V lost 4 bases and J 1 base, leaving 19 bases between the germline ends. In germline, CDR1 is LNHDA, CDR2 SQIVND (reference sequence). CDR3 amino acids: CASSTLPGFAINYGYTF. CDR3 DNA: TGTGCCAGTAGTACCTTACCCGGATTTGCAATTAACTATGGCTACACCTTC. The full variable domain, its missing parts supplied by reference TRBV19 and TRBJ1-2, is DGGITQSPKYLFRKEGQNVTLSCEQNLNHDAMYWYRQDPGQGLRLIYYSQIVNDFQKGDIAEGYSVSREKKESFPLTVTSAQKNPTAFYLCASSTLPGFAINYGYTFGSGTRLTVV.

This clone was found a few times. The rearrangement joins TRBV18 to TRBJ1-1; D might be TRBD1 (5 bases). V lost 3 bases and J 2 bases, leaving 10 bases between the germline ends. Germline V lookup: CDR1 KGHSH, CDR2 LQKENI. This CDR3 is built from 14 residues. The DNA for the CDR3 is TGTGCCAGCTCACCCGGGGGGGGAAACACTGAAGCTTTCTTT. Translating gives CASSPGGGNTEAFF.